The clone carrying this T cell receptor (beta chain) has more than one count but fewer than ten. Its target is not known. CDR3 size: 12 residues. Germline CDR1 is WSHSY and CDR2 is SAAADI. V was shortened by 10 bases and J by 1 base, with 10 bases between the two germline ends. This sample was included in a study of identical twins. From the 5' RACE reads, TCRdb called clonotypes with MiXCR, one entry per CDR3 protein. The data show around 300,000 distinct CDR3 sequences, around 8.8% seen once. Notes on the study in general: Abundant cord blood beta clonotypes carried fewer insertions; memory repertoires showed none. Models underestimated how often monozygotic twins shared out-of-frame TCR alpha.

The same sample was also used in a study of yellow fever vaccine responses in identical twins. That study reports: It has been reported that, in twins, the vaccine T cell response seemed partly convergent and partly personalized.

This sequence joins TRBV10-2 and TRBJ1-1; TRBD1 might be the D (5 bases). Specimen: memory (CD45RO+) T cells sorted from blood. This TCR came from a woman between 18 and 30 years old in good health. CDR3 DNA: TGCGCCACCGTAGGGACGAACACTGAAGCTTTCTTT. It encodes CATVGTNTEAFF.